The 10 T cell receptor beta chains below come from one sample, sequenced in a study of cytomegalovirus exposure and HLA in healthy donors. The PCR used 60 Vbeta and 13 Jbeta primers. Libraries were prepared by immunoSEQ multiplex PCR; TCRdb keeps only in-frame clonotypes and omits some of them. The table shows 100,000 to 150,000 clones, with approximately 10% occurring only once. The specimen was PBMCs. The receptor set was obtained from a woman under 30 in good health and CMV-seropositive.

This clone was counted between two and nine times. This chain links TRBV7-9 with TRBJ2-7; tentative D call: TRBD1 (6 bases). CDR1 SEHNR and CDR2 FQNEAQ come from the germline V gene (reference sequence). The CDR3 has 14 residues. V shed 6 bases and J shed 2 bases, with 14 bases lying between them. The CDR3 reads CASSGGDKAYEQYF. Written as DNA, the CDR3 is TGTGCCAGCAGTGGTGGGGACAAAGCCTACGAGCAGTACTTC.

The chain couples TRBV7-2 to TRBJ1-5; the D is unclear. Germline CDR1 is SGHTA and CDR2 is FQGNSA. Trimming removed 1 base at V and 3 bases at J, with 7 bases between. The CDR3 covers 14 residues. The CDR3 DNA follows: TGTGCCAGCAGCTTAGGAGGACTCAATCAGCCCCAGCATTTT. Its translation: CASSLGGLNQPQHF.

There are a few counts of this clone. The chain employs TRBV29-1 and TRBJ2-1; 7 bases line up with TRBD2. The germline gives CDR1 SQVTM, CDR2 ANQGSEA. The CDR3 length is 10 residues. The V and J ends lost 7 bases and 9 bases, in that order; junction bases with no gene match: 3. CDR3 protein: CSAGGTEQFF. Written as DNA, the CDR3 is TGCAGCGCCGGGGGGACTGAGCAGTTCTTC.

V and J are TRBV14 and TRBJ2-2; unclear D gene. Trimming took 1 base from V and 3 from J, leaving 9 bases between them. CDR1 is SGHDN and CDR2 is FVKESK in the germline V gene. This CDR3 contains 15 residues. The CDR3 nucleotides are TGTGCCAGCAGCCAAGTAAGGCGGTACACCGGGGAGCTGTTTTTT. Translating it yields CASSQVRRYTGELFF.

V usage is TRBV12-5 and J usage is TRBJ2-1, with TRBD2 identical over 11 bases. After removal of 5 bases from V and 5 bases from J, the junction contained 5 bases not matched to a gene. This CDR3 has 15 residues. Germline V CDR1 and CDR2: LGHNT, FRNRAP. CDR3: CASGHGTSGNNEQFF. The CDR3 DNA sequence: TGTGCTAGTGGTCACGGGACTAGCGGAAACAATGAGCAGTTCTTC.

This clone was seen a few times. V gene TRBV2 combines with J gene TRBJ1-5; the D is unclear. The germline V gene has CDR1 SNHLY and CDR2 FYNNEI. Trimming shortened V by 3 bases and J by 0 bases, and 6 bases separated the two germline ends. CDR3 length: 14 residues. CDR3 in DNA: TGTGCCAGCAGTGATCAATTTAGCAATCAGCCCCAGCATTTT. Amino acids: CASSDQFSNQPQHF.

CDR3 DNA: TGCGCCAGCAGCTTCTGGACAGGGCTAGGGGAGACCCAGTACTTC. Translation: CASSFWTGLGETQYF. The V and J genes are TRBV5-1 and TRBJ2-5; TRBD1 agrees at 8 bases. This CDR3 has 15 amino acids. Germline CDR1 reads SGHRS; CDR2 reads YFSETQ. V trimming: 2 bases; J trimming: 5 bases; junction bases outside the gene matches: 8.

V usage is TRBV5-1 and J usage is TRBJ1-3; D gene uncertain. V lost 4 bases to trimming and J lost 3 bases, with 11 bases between them. This CDR3 region has 14 residues. Germline V gives CDR1 SGHRS, CDR2 YFSETQ. This CDR3 is CASSPGGGGNTIYF. Written as DNA, the CDR3 is TGCGCCAGCAGCCCAGGTGGTGGTGGAAACACCATATATTTT.

V is TRBV30 and J is TRBJ2-1; D gene uncertain. V shed 2 bases and J shed 5 bases, with 13 bases lying between them. The CDR3 consists of 14 residues. CDR1 and CDR2 (germline): GTSNPN, SVGIG (reference sequence). The CDR3 bases are TGTGCCTGGAGTAAGGAGCACCCAAACAATGAGCAGTTCTTC. It yields the protein CAWSKEHPNNEQFF.

This sequence joins TRBV5-4 and TRBJ2-3; D not certain. This CDR3 has 13 amino acids. V gave up 4 bases and J gave up 4 bases, with 10 bases separating them. Germline lookup yields CDR1 SGHNT and CDR2 YYREEE (reference sequence). The CDR3 DNA is TGTGCCAGCAGCGTAACAGTGGCAGATACGCAGTATTTT. Protein: CASSVTVADTQYF.